Presented here are 27 T cell receptor beta chains from one specimen sequenced in a study of shared clonotypes between healthy human individuals. The table came from immunoSEQ multiplex PCR; TCRdb's copy has only in-frame clones and leaves some out. The sample lists roughly 2.5 million clones, 90% to 95% seen once, with over 0.12% in the top ten. What was sequenced was naive CD4+ T cells sorted from blood. Subset defined: CD45RA+ positively selected. Receptors originate from a man in his late teens or twenties in good health.

V gene TRBV29-1 combines with J gene TRBJ2-7; D call uncertain. The CDR3 runs to 11 residues. V was trimmed by 7 bases and J by 5 bases, leaving 12 bases between them. Per germline, CDR1 SQVTM and CDR2 ANQGSEA. The chain's CDR3 is CSADWFNEQYF. CDR3 nucleotides: TGCAGCGCCGACTGGTTTAACGAGCAGTACTTC.

V and J are TRBV5-1 and TRBJ1-2, with D uncertain. Trimming cost V 4 bases and J 5 bases, with 12 bases left between them. Germline V gene data show CDR1 as SGHRS and CDR2 as YFSETQ. This CDR3 contains 13 residues. The CDR3 region has the DNA TGCGCCAGCAGCCCCGCGGTCGGGTATGGCTACACCTTC. It translates to CASSPAVGYGYTF.

This chain connects TRBV2 to TRBJ2-5; 7 nucleotides match TRBD2. The CDR3 length is 15 residues. Germline CDR1 and CDR2: SNHLY and FYNNEI. V shed 8 bases and J 5 bases; nucleotides not matched to a gene: 14. Here the CDR3 DNA reads TGTGCCAGCTCCTCGAGCGGGGTACTCTCGGAGACCCAGTACTTC. Translating it yields CASSSSGVLSETQYF.

This clone turned up a few times. The chain recombines TRBV7-3 with TRBJ1-5, with a possible D match to TRBD1 (5 bases). This CDR3 spans 17 amino acids. Per the germline V gene, CDR1 is SGHTA and CDR2 is FQGTGA. Trimming cost V 4 bases and J 0 bases, with 16 bases left between them. CDR3 nucleotides: TGTGCCAGCAGCTCCGTTTGGACATCTTATAGCAATCAGCCCCAGCATTTT. Its protein is CASSSVWTSYSNQPQHF.

For this clone: Within the sample, other DNA sequences also encode this same CDR3. The genes are TRBV2 and TRBJ1-1, with TRBD1 matching 7 bases. Germline V lookup: CDR1 SNHLY, CDR2 FYNNEI. The trim removed 2 bases at V and 2 bases at J, leaving 2 bases unmatched. This CDR3 comprises 14 residues. Here the CDR3 reads CASSERQGNTEAFF. The CDR3 DNA follows: TGTGCCAGCAGTGAAAGACAGGGCAACACTGAAGCTTTCTTT.

The genes are TRBV9 and TRBJ2-6; D gene ambiguous. Germline CDR1 reads SGDLS; CDR2 reads YYNGEE. This CDR3 region has 18 residues. Deletions cut 0 bases from V and 2 bases from J, with 15 bases between. Written as DNA, the CDR3 is TGTGCCAGCAGCGTAGCGCTGGGGTGGGATACTGGGGCCAACGTCCTGACTTTC. It yields the protein CASSVALGWDTGANVLTF.

This chain uses TRBV5-4 with TRBJ2-7, with D perhaps matching TRBD2 (5 bases). The CDR3 spans 16 residues. From germline, CDR1 is SGHNT and CDR2 YYREEE (reference sequence). Trimming removed 4 bases from V and 2 bases from J, with 19 bases in between. CDR3 nucleotides: TGTGCCAGCAGCCCCGGATGGCGGGTGCCAACCTACGAGCAGTACTTC. Translating gives CASSPGWRVPTYEQYF.

This clone is a singleton in its sample. The chain employs TRBV19 and TRBJ1-2, with 7 bases fitting TRBD1. The CDR3 has 12 residues. The germline V gene encodes CDR1 LNHDA and CDR2 SQIVND (reference sequence). The V segment lost 11 bases and the J segment 5 bases; nucleotides outside the gene matches: 8. CDR3 nucleotide sequence: TGTGCCTCCAAGAGGGGGCTATATGGCTACACCTTC. Protein: CASKRGLYGYTF.

The sample holds one count of this clone. The genes are TRBV2 and TRBJ2-2, with 7 bases fitting TRBD1. The CDR3 covers 12 residues. CDR1 SNHLY and CDR2 FYNNEI come from the germline V gene. Trimming took 6 bases from V and 6 from J; bases not matched to a gene: 1. CDR3 sequence: CASSTGAGELFF. In DNA, the CDR3 is TGTGCCAGCAGCACAGGGGCCGGGGAGCTGTTTTTT. The variable domain in full, with the rest retrieved from reference TRBV2 and TRBJ2-2, is EPEVTQTPSHQVTQMGQEVILRCVPISNHLYFYWYRQILGQKVEFLVSFYNNEISEKSEIFDDQFSVERPDGSNFTLKIRSTKLEDSAMYFCASSTGAGELFFGEGSRLTVL.

This clone was observed a single time. The J gene is TRBJ1-4, the V gene TRBV27; 9 nucleotides line up with TRBD1. The CDR3 length is 14 residues. The ends lost 7 bases at V and 7 bases at J; junction bases unmatched: 7. CDR1 MNHEY and CDR2 SMNVEV come from the germline V gene (reference sequence). CDR3 amino acids: CASTTLDRGEKLFF. Here the CDR3 DNA reads TGTGCCAGCACTACACTGGACAGGGGTGAAAAACTGTTTTTT. The full variable domain, completed using reference TRBV27 and TRBJ1-4, is EAQVTQNPRYLITVTGKKLTVTCSQNMNHEYMSWYRQDPGLGLRQIYYSMNVEVTDKGDVPEGYKVSRKEKRNFPLILESPSPNQTSLYFCASTTLDRGEKLFFGSGTQLSVL.

The chain uses TRBV4-1 and TRBJ1-3; D gene uncertain. This CDR3 spans 16 amino acids. The V gene lost 6 bases and the J gene lost 4 bases, with 19 bases spanning the gap. Germline V CDR1 and CDR2: MGHRA, YSYEKL. The CDR3 spells CASRQPTRAQGNTIYF. Written as DNA, the CDR3 is TGCGCCAGCAGACAACCTACTCGGGCACAAGGAAACACCATATATTTT.

The chain joins TRBV5-3 to TRBJ2-1; 10 bases agree with TRBD1. TRBV5-3 is placed among ORFs of uncertain function. V shed 3 bases, J shed 7 bases, and the junction held 7 bases outside the gene matches. This CDR3 has 15 residues. CDR3 nucleotides: TGTGCCAGAAGCTGCCGGGACAGGGGTGAAAATGAGCAGTTCTTC. As protein: CARSCRDRGENEQFF.

The chain combines TRBV9 with TRBJ2-7, with D tentatively TRBD1 or TRBD2 (5 bases each). This CDR3 region has 16 residues. Germline V gene data show CDR1 as SGDLS and CDR2 as YYNGEE. V was cut by 3 bases and J by 0 bases, with 16 bases left in between. This CDR3 reads CASSDPRGSSSYEQYF. The DNA for the CDR3 is TGTGCCAGCAGCGACCCGAGGGGTTCAAGCTCCTACGAGCAGTACTTC.

The chain recombines TRBV7-6 with TRBJ1-2; 8 positions match TRBD1. This CDR3 contains 16 residues. Trimming took 4 bases from V and 6 from J; bases not matched to a gene: 13. Germline V lookup: CDR1 SGHVS, CDR2 FNYEAQ. For the CDR3, the DNA is TGTGCCAGCAGCTCCTTAGGCGGACAGGGAGGCCATGGCTACACCTTC. It encodes CASSSLGGQGGHGYTF.

The chain is built from TRBV9 and TRBJ1-6, with a tentative D call TRBD1 (5 bases). From germline, CDR1 is SGDLS and CDR2 YYNGEE. This CDR3 region has 16 residues. V was trimmed by 4 bases and J by 2 bases, leaving 13 bases between them. CDR3 bases: TGTGCCAGCAGCCCCGCCGGGGGAACCTATAATTCACCCCTCCACTTT. This sequence encodes CASSPAGGTYNSPLHF.

This sequence joins TRBV10-2 and TRBJ2-7; TRBD1 matches 9 bases. J lost 5 bases, V lost 8 bases, and 13 bases had no gene match. From germline, CDR1 is WSHSY and CDR2 SAAADI. The CDR3 spans 15 residues. DNA of the CDR3: TGCGCCAGCGGACGAGCCGGGACAGGGTCCAACGAGCAGTACTTC. Translated: CASGRAGTGSNEQYF.

This clone was seen only once. V gene TRBV18 combines with J gene TRBJ2-2, with D perhaps TRBD1 (6 bases). Germline V lookup: CDR1 KGHSH, CDR2 LQKENI. This CDR3 is built from 16 residues. Deletions cut 0 bases from V and 2 bases from J, with 10 bases between. CDR3 in DNA: TGTGCCAGCTCACCACCTGGCAGGGGTAACACCGGGGAGCTGTTTTTT. Translated, it gives CASSPPGRGNTGELFF.

The gene calls are TRBV10-3 and TRBJ1-4; D gene unclear. The CDR3 loop spans 12 amino acids. From germline, CDR1 is ENHRY and CDR2 SYGVKD. The ends were cut back, 1 base at V and 8 bases at J, with 5 bases in the middle. The CDR3 coding sequence is TGTGCCATCAGTGAGTATATGGAAAAACTGTTTTTT. Encoded protein: CAISEYMEKLFF.

The V and J genes are TRBV28 and TRBJ1-4; D is ambiguous. CDR1 and CDR2 from the germline V gene are MDHEN and SYDVKM. This CDR3 region has 15 residues. V was trimmed by 5 bases and J by 3 bases, leaving 13 bases between them. DNA for the CDR3: TGTGCCAGCAGTAAACGAGGGCCACCTAATGAAAAACTGTTTTTT. Translating gives CASSKRGPPNEKLFF.

V gene TRBV9 combines with J gene TRBJ2-5; D gene uncertain. CDR1 and CDR2 from the germline V gene are SGDLS and YYNGEE. CDR3 length: 13 amino acids. V dropped 5 bases and J dropped 5 bases, with 13 bases sitting between them. The DNA for the CDR3 is TGTGCCAGCAGTATCGGTCTAGTTGAGACCCAGTACTTC. It specifies CASSIGLVETQYF.

The V gene is TRBV7-9, the J gene TRBJ2-2, with TRBD1 matching over 7 bases. This CDR3 comprises 13 residues. V lost 6 bases to trimming and J lost 5 bases; unmatched junction nucleotides: 3. CDR1 and CDR2 from the germline V gene are SEHNR and FQNEAQ (reference sequence). Here the CDR3 DNA reads TGTGCCAGCAGTGGACAGGCAACCGGGGAGCTGTTTTTT. It specifies CASSGQATGELFF.

The V call is TRBV27, the J call TRBJ2-7; no clear D gene. Per the germline V gene, CDR1 is MNHEY and CDR2 is SMNVEV (reference sequence). The CDR3 length is 14 residues. Trimming left V 9 bases short and J 0 bases short, with 15 bases between. This CDR3 reads CASKKVAISYEQYF. The CDR3 DNA is TGTGCCAGTAAAAAGGTTGCTATCTCCTACGAGCAGTACTTC.

The J gene is TRBJ1-2, the V gene TRBV5-4; TRBD1 matches 9 bases. Germline CDR1 is SGHNT and CDR2 is YYREEE (reference sequence). J lost 2 bases, V lost 4 bases, and 3 bases had no gene match. This CDR3 is built from 14 residues. The chain's CDR3 is CASSEGTGNYGYTF. Written as DNA, the CDR3 is TGTGCCAGCAGCGAAGGGACAGGGAACTATGGCTACACCTTC.

This chain links TRBV9 with TRBJ2-3; 10 bases are shared with TRBD2. The CDR3 covers 16 residues. Germline CDR1 and CDR2: SGDLS and YYNGEE. J was trimmed by 6 bases and V by 4 bases; bases with no gene match: 11. The chain's CDR3 is CASSPRASGSLDTQYF. Written as DNA, the CDR3 is TGTGCCAGCAGCCCCCGGGCTAGCGGGAGCCTTGATACGCAGTATTTT.

In the case of this clone: The sample carries other DNA sequences with the same CDR3. This sequence joins TRBV20-1 and TRBJ1-1; maybe TRBD1 (6 bases). Looked up from germline, CDR1 is DFQATT and CDR2 is SNEGSKA (reference sequence). This CDR3 comprises 11 residues. CDR3 sequence: CSAGANTEAFF. Written as DNA, the CDR3 is TGCAGCGCGGGGGCTAACACTGAAGCTTTCTTT.

As regards this clone: Other DNA sequences in the same sample also yield this CDR3. V usage is TRBV7-9 and J usage is TRBJ2-7; a weak D match, TRBD1 (5 bases). CDR1 SEHNR and CDR2 FQNEAQ come from the germline V gene (reference sequence). V lost 1 base and J lost 0, with 10 bases in between. This CDR3 spans 15 amino acids. The CDR3 region is CASSLGGTSSYEQYF. The DNA of the CDR3 is TGTGCCAGCAGCTTAGGGGGCACATCCTCCTACGAGCAGTACTTC.

V and J are TRBV6-6 and TRBJ1-3, with D uncertain. V lost 0 bases to trimming and J lost 4 bases, with 13 bases between them. The CDR3 spans 16 residues. Looked up from germline, CDR1 is MNHNY and CDR2 is SVGAGI (reference sequence). CDR3 coding DNA: TGTGCCAGCAGTTACTCCCTGGACTCGGGGGGAAACACCATATATTTT. As protein: CASSYSLDSGGNTIYF.